The clone carrying this T cell receptor beta chain has only one observation. Its antigen remains unidentified. Terminally differentiated effector memory CD45RA+ cells were left out of the naive CD8 fraction, which was CD45RO-negative and positively selected for CCR7. Caucasian adults living in Nashville, Tennessee, provided all samples. Per the original methods: ImmunoSEQ output held junction-only sequences without quality scores, so filtering differed. Profiled with immunoSEQ multiplex PCR; TCRdb holds only in-frame clones, not every one. That table is the source of V, J and clone size, and D and trimming were worked out from the DNA. The sample lists under 2,000,000 clones; about 95% were seen once. Between the trimmed V and J ends, which lost 3 bases and 2 bases, there was a span of 6 bases. CDR3 size: 13 residues. Germline V CDR1 and CDR2: SNHLY, FYNNEI. These data belong to a study of shared clonotypes between healthy human individuals. Study at large: With ages of 18 to 49, the donors were two women and a few men.

Regarding the study as a whole: Non-shared clonotypes had lower generation probabilities than clonotypes shared by all four sorted-subset donors.

The TCR comes from a man younger than 35 in good health. The chain carries TRBV2 and TRBJ2-3; D is ambiguous. The sample comprised naive CD8+ T cells sorted from blood. The CDR3 spells CASSDPNTDTQYF. CDR3 sequence (DNA): TGTGCCAGCAGTGATCCTAACACAGATACGCAGTATTTT.